Listed here are 31 T cell receptor beta chains from one sample, sequenced in a study of response to subunit inactivated influenza vaccine. One entry per CDR3 protein, called by TCRdb with MiXCR from the RT-PCR reads. The table lists more than 600,000 distinct CDR3 sequences, around 20% of them singletons. Sequenced here: PBMCs from blood, sampled 5 to 6 days after vaccination. The source is a man between 50 and 59 years old who received an inactivated influenza vaccine.

The genes are TRBV3-1 and TRBJ1-6; the D gene is possibly TRBD1 (5 bases). CDR1 and CDR2 (germline): LGHDT, YNNKEL (reference sequence). The length of the CDR3 is 14 residues. V lost 7 bases and J 10 bases, leaving 17 bases between the germline ends. The CDR3 spells CASKLRQGDSPLHF. In nucleotides, the CDR3 is TGTGCCAGCAAACTAAGGCAGGGTGACTCACCCCTCCACTTT.

In its sample, this clonotype was seen a few times. The rearrangement uses TRBV11-2 and TRBJ2-2; 8 bases agree with TRBD1. Germline V gene lookup returns CDR1 SGHAT and CDR2 FQNNGV. V trimming: 5 bases; J trimming: 2 bases; junction bases outside the gene matches: 7. The CDR3 extends over 16 amino acids. The CDR3 coding sequence is TGTGCCAGCAGCCCGACTCAGGGGGCCAACACCGGGGAGCTGTTTTTT. It codes for CASSPTQGANTGELFF.

In its sample, this clonotype was seen a few times. CDR3 amino acids: CASSEWPTSGRINEQFF. CDR3 sequence (DNA): TGTGCCAGCAGTGAATGGCCGACTAGCGGGAGAATAAATGAGCAGTTCTTC. The chain carries TRBV25-1 and TRBJ2-1, with 12 bases that match TRBD2. The CDR3 consists of 17 residues. Germline assignment: CDR1 MGHDK and CDR2 SYGVNS. The trim removed 1 base at V and 7 bases at J, leaving 8 bases unmatched.

This clonotype was counted ten times or more. The V and J genes are TRBV29-1 and TRBJ1-2, with D possibly TRBD1 on 5 matching bases. Germline V gene data show CDR1 as SQVTM and CDR2 as ANQGSEA. Trimming left V 2 bases short and J 2 bases short, with 18 bases between. This CDR3 is built from 16 residues. CDR3 protein: CSVEIYGQGRNYGYTF. DNA of the CDR3: TGCAGCGTTGAAATTTACGGGCAGGGCCGAAACTATGGCTACACCTTC.

This clonotype was counted only a few times. The chain links TRBV20-1 to TRBJ2-7; 10 nucleotides line up with TRBD2. V lost 5 bases and J lost 5; bases outside the gene matches: 6. The CDR3 is 13 amino acids. Germline V gene sequence: CDR1 DFQATT, CDR2 SNEGSKA (reference sequence). CDR3 in amino acids: CSAPSGGSHEQYF. CDR3 DNA: TGCAGTGCTCCTAGCGGGGGATCCCACGAGCAGTACTTC.

V gene TRBV5-1 combines with J gene TRBJ2-5, with D perhaps matching TRBD1 (5 bases). V lost 4 bases and J lost 5, with 15 bases in between. Germline CDR1 is SGHRS and CDR2 is YFSETQ. This CDR3 has 14 amino acids. CDR3 nucleotide sequence: TGCGCCAGCAGCACAGACAGCCGTCCGGAGACCCAGTACTTC. Translated, it gives CASSTDSRPETQYF.

The V gene is TRBV7-2, the J gene TRBJ1-2; no clear D gene. Germline loops: CDR1 SGHTA, CDR2 FQGNSA. Trimming removed 3 bases from V and 8 bases from J, with 13 bases in between. This CDR3 has 13 residues. CDR3 DNA: TGTGCCAGCAGCTTGGTAAGAAGGCGAGGCTACACCTTC. This sequence encodes CASSLVRRRGYTF.

The rearrangement joins TRBV5-1 to TRBJ1-1; 8 bases map to TRBD1. CDR3 length: 15 residues. The V segment lost 0 bases and the J segment 3 bases; nucleotides outside the gene matches: 4. Germline values: CDR1 SGHRS, CDR2 YFSETQ. This CDR3 reads CASSLVSGGYTEAFF. The CDR3 DNA sequence: TGCGCCAGCAGCTTGGTTTCAGGGGGCTACACTGAAGCTTTCTTT.

The CDR3 reads CSASERSNGEFF. For the CDR3, the DNA is TGCAGTGCTAGTGAGCGGTCTAACGGGGAGTTCTTC. The V call is TRBV20-1, the J call TRBJ2-1; TRBD2 might be the D (5 bases). This CDR3 contains 12 residues. Germline V lookup: CDR1 DFQATT, CDR2 SNEGSKA (reference sequence). The V end was cut by 3 bases, the J end by 14 bases, with 17 bases between.

The V call is TRBV10-3, the J call TRBJ2-7; TRBD2 agrees at 15 bases. Germline CDR1 and CDR2: ENHRY and SYGVKD. The CDR3 has 15 amino acids. The J segment lost 4 bases and the V segment lost 5 bases, leaving 3 bases of the junction unmatched. The CDR3 protein is CAISQGTSGGYEQYF. CDR3 coding DNA: TGTGCCATCAGTCAGGGGACTAGCGGGGGGTACGAGCAGTACTTC.

The genes are TRBV5-6 and TRBJ2-1; 10 nucleotides align to TRBD2. Germline V CDR1 and CDR2: SGHDT, YYEEEE. This CDR3 has 16 amino acids. V lost 0 bases to trimming and J lost 3 bases; unmatched junction nucleotides: 3. The CDR3 DNA reads as TGTGCCAGCAGCTTGGCCTCTAGCGGGGGCTACAATGAGCAGTTCTTC. Translated, it gives CASSLASSGGYNEQFF.

This clonotype was detected a few times. CDR3 amino acids: CATSRWRGLGGPDTQYF. The CDR3 coding sequence is TGTGCCACCAGCAGGTGGCGAGGTTTAGGGGGCCCAGATACGCAGTATTTT. This chain joins TRBV15 and TRBJ2-3, with 7 nucleotides matching TRBD1. Looked up from germline, CDR1 is LNHNV and CDR2 is YYDKDF (reference sequence). The CDR3 has 17 residues. V was clipped by 3 bases and J by 4 bases; unmatched bases: 13. Looking up the rest from reference TRBV15 and TRBJ2-3 gives the full variable domain: DAMVIQNPRYQVTQFGKPVTLSCSQTLNHNVMYWYQQKSSQAPKLLFHYYDKDFNNEADTPDNFQSRRPNTSFCFLDIRSPGLGDTAMYLCATSRWRGLGGPDTQYFGPGTRLTVL.

The rearrangement links TRBV7-9 to TRBJ2-1; no clear D. The CDR3 spans 12 residues. V was clipped by 2 bases and J by 5 bases, with 4 bases between them. Germline CDR1 reads SEHNR; CDR2 reads FQNEAQ (reference sequence). This CDR3 is CASSLINNEQFF. CDR3 nucleotide sequence: TGTGCCAGCAGCTTAATCAACAATGAGCAGTTCTTC.

This clonotype was seen a few times. The genes are TRBV11-2 and TRBJ1-6; D is unresolved. Germline V gene sequence: CDR1 SGHAT, CDR2 FQNNGV. The CDR3 extends over 15 amino acids. Trimming stripped 7 bases from V and 4 bases from J, with 14 bases between. CDR3 sequence (DNA): TGTGCCAGCAACCCGGGAAATCCGTATAATTCACCCCTCCACTTT. Its protein is CASNPGNPYNSPLHF.

With regard to this clonotype: A read error may produce the germline difference seen at one junction end. The rearrangement joins TRBV29-1 to TRBJ2-3; 10 bases are shared with TRBD2. The CDR3 covers 15 residues. Per germline, CDR1 SQVTM and CDR2 ANQGSEA. The CDR3, as DNA: TGCAGCGTTGAAGACTGGACTAGCGGCACAGATATGCAGTATTTT. Its translation is CSVEDWTSGTDMQYF.

This clonotype was seen a few times. V gene TRBV5-1 combines with J gene TRBJ2-3; TRBD2 matches 7 bases. The CDR3 runs 15 residues. With 6 bases clipped from V and 1 base from J, the junction kept 8 bases outside the gene matches. CDR1 SGHRS and CDR2 YFSETQ come from the germline V gene. As DNA, the CDR3 is TGCGCCAGCAATTTGAGAACTAGCGGCACAGATACGCAGTATTTT. It codes for CASNLRTSGTDTQYF.

This chain joins TRBV10-3 and TRBJ2-1; 7 nucleotides line up with TRBD1. Germline loops: CDR1 ENHRY, CDR2 SYGVKD. Trimming removed 0 bases from V and 5 bases from J; junction bases left unmatched: 1. The CDR3 contains 14 residues. CDR3 bases: TGTGCCATCAGTGAGTCCAGGGGGAACAATGAGCAGTTCTTC. Translation: CAISESRGNNEQFF.

The chain employs TRBV30 and TRBJ1-1; D not resolved. The CDR3 sequence is 16 residues long. V lost 4 bases, J lost 2 bases, and 20 bases lay in between. Looked up from germline, CDR1 is GTSNPN and CDR2 is SVGIG (reference sequence). In nucleotides, the CDR3 is TGTGCCTGGAAAGAAGGACGGCAATCGTTCAACACTGAAGCTTTCTTT. Translated, it gives CAWKEGRQSFNTEAFF. The full variable domain, completed using reference TRBV30 and TRBJ1-1, is SQTIHQWPATLVQPVGSPLSLECTVEGTSNPNLYWYRQAAGRGLQLLFYSVGIGQISSEVPQNLSASRPQDRQFILSSKKLLLSDSGFYLCAWKEGRQSFNTEAFFGQGTRLTVV.

In this sample, this clonotype turned up once. The chain combines TRBV4-2 with TRBJ2-1; 9 nucleotides align to TRBD2. The ends lost 1 base at V and 0 bases at J; junction bases unmatched: 4. The germline gives CDR1 LGHNA, CDR2 YNFKEQ. The CDR3 is 17 amino acids. The CDR3 nucleotides are TGTGCCAGCAGCCAAGTCTCGACTAGCGGCTCCTACAATGAGCAGTTCTTC. This encodes CASSQVSTSGSYNEQFF.

The rearrangement uses TRBV2 and TRBJ2-5; a possible D gene is TRBD2 (6 bases). V lost 7 bases to trimming and J lost 1 base, with 13 bases between them. Germline values: CDR1 SNHLY, CDR2 FYNNEI. This CDR3 has 14 residues. CDR3 protein: CASIFAGLQETQYF. The DNA for the CDR3 is TGTGCCAGCATTTTTGCGGGGCTCCAAGAGACCCAGTACTTC.

In its sample, this clonotype was seen a few times. The chain links TRBV7-2 to TRBJ2-2; tentative D call: TRBD2 (6 bases). V lost 6 bases and J 6 bases, leaving 20 bases between the germline ends. The CDR3 has 16 residues. Per the germline V gene, CDR1 is SGHTA and CDR2 is FQGNSA. The CDR3 coding sequence is TGTGCCAGCAGAGCGCCGGGACTCGCGACAGCCGGGGAGCTGTTTTTT. Translated, it gives CASRAPGLATAGELFF.

This clonotype was picked up many times. V and J are TRBV5-1 and TRBJ2-6; no reliable D call. Germline assignment: CDR1 SGHRS and CDR2 YFSETQ. The V gene lost 3 bases and the J gene lost 4 bases, with 17 bases spanning the gap. The CDR3 runs 17 residues. The CDR3 DNA is TGCGCCAGCAGCTCCCGGACGACGAGCTGGGGGGCCAACGTCCTGACTTTC. Its translation: CASSSRTTSWGANVLTF.

This clonotype was counted many times. The gene calls are TRBV5-1 and TRBJ2-2; D might be TRBD1 (5 bases). The germline CDR1 and CDR2 sequences are SGHRS and YFSETQ. The CDR3 length is 15 residues. Deletions cut 0 bases from V and 0 bases from J, with 6 bases between. The CDR3 loop is CASSLGTPNTGELFF. The DNA of the CDR3 is TGCGCCAGCAGCTTGGGGACACCGAACACCGGGGAGCTGTTTTTT.

This clonotype occurred a few times. The genes are TRBV6-5 and TRBJ2-7, with TRBD1 matching 9 bases. The CDR3 spans 17 residues. With V trimmed by 2 bases and J by 7 bases, 15 bases remained unmatched. In germline, CDR1 is MNHEY, CDR2 SVGAGI. The CDR3 region is CASSYLLDRDRVGEQYF. The CDR3 DNA is TGTGCCAGCAGTTACCTCTTGGACCGGGACAGGGTTGGGGAGCAGTACTTC.

This clonotype occurred a few times. The chain combines TRBV5-4 with TRBJ2-7, with a weak D call TRBD1 (6 bases). The germline V gene encodes CDR1 SGHNT and CDR2 YYREEE (reference sequence). V lost 3 bases and J lost 7, with 11 bases in between. The CDR3 runs to 12 residues. The CDR3: CASSSQGEEQYF. The DNA for the CDR3 is TGTGCCAGCAGCTCACAGGGAGAAGAGCAGTACTTC.

V gene TRBV9 combines with J gene TRBJ2-2; D unresolved. This CDR3 region has 16 residues. Trimming removed 3 bases at V and 3 bases at J, with 15 bases between. Germline CDR1 SGDLS, CDR2 YYNGEE. The CDR3 region is CASSDLAAIDTGELFF. In nucleotides, the CDR3 is TGTGCCAGCAGCGACTTAGCAGCTATCGACACCGGGGAGCTGTTTTTT.

The chain recombines TRBV7-2 with TRBJ2-1, with 10 bases fitting TRBD1. This CDR3 is built from 16 residues. Germline V lookup: CDR1 SGHTA, CDR2 FQGNSA. J was trimmed by 4 bases and V by 2 bases; bases with no gene match: 5. DNA for the CDR3: TGTGCCAGCAGCTTACCGGGACAGGGGATATACAATGAGCAGTTCTTC. This sequence encodes CASSLPGQGIYNEQFF.

This chain links TRBV14 with TRBJ2-1, with 7 bases fitting TRBD1. CDR3 length: 19 amino acids. The germline CDR1 and CDR2 sequences are SGHDN and FVKESK. The trim removed 0 bases at V and 2 bases at J, leaving 13 bases unmatched. The CDR3 nucleotides read TGTGCCAGCAGCCAAGAGGGGACAGTGCGGACCCATACCTACAATGAGCAGTTCTTC. Translating it yields CASSQEGTVRTHTYNEQFF.

This chain links TRBV18 with TRBJ2-1, with 9 bases aligning to TRBD2. The V gene end was trimmed by 1 base and the J gene end by 0 bases; junction bases not matched to a gene: 7. The CDR3 runs to 18 residues. Germline CDR1 KGHSH, CDR2 LQKENI. For the CDR3, the DNA is TGTGCCAGCTCACCACAGACTAGCGGTACGAGCTCCTACAATGAGCAGTTCTTC. Amino acids: CASSPQTSGTSSYNEQFF. The whole variable domain, filled in from reference TRBV18 and TRBJ2-1, reads NAGVMQNPRHLVRRRGQEARLRCSPMKGHSHVYWYRQLPEEGLKFMVYLQKENIIDESGMPKERFSAEFPKEGPSILRIQQVVRGDSAAYFCASSPQTSGTSSYNEQFFGPGTRLTVL.

This clonotype was seen only a few times. V gene TRBV3-1 combines with J gene TRBJ1-2; the match to TRBD1 covers 8 bases. Looked up from germline, CDR1 is LGHDT and CDR2 is YNNKEL (reference sequence). The CDR3 runs to 13 residues. With V trimmed by 6 bases and J by 6 bases, 6 bases remained unmatched. CDR3 bases: TGTGCCAGCAGGGGACAGGACCGGGATGGCTACACCTTC. Residues: CASRGQDRDGYTF.

This chain links TRBV4-3 with TRBJ1-3, with D possibly matching TRBD1 (5 bases). CDR1 LGHNA and CDR2 YSLEER come from the germline V gene. This CDR3 is built from 15 residues. V lost 0 bases to trimming and J lost 7 bases, with 13 bases between them. CDR3 protein: CASSQDAQGGNTIYF. In DNA, the CDR3 is TGCGCCAGCAGCCAAGATGCCCAGGGAGGGAACACCATATATTTT.